These 2 T cell receptor beta chains share one sample of origin, sequenced in a study of cytomegalovirus exposure and HLA in healthy donors. The table came from immunoSEQ multiplex PCR; TCRdb's copy has only in-frame clones and leaves some out. The sample consists of about 180,000 clones, about 85% of them appearing once. The sequenced sample consisted of PBMCs. The receptors shown here come from a man aged 18 to 29 in good health and CMV-seropositive.

The V gene is TRBV5-5, the J gene TRBJ2-1; TRBD2 matches 7 bases. After removal of 0 bases from V and 0 bases from J, the junction contained 0 bases not matched to a gene. Germline CDR1 and CDR2: SGHKS and YYEKEE (reference sequence). This CDR3 is built from 15 residues. The CDR3 DNA reads as TGTGCCAGCAGCTTGGGCGGGAGCTCCTACAATGAGCAGTTCTTC. Its protein is CASSLGGSSYNEQFF.

This chain links TRBV18 with TRBJ1-5; 7 nucleotides line up with TRBD1. Looked up from germline, CDR1 is KGHSH and CDR2 is LQKENI. The CDR3 runs 15 residues. J was trimmed by 1 base and V by 5 bases; bases with no gene match: 5. The DNA for the CDR3 is TGTGCCAGCTCATACGACAGGGCCAGCAATCAGCCCCAGCATTTT. As protein: CASSYDRASNQPQHF. The complete variable domain, with remaining parts taken from reference TRBV18 and TRBJ1-5, reads NAGVMQNPRHLVRRRGQEARLRCSPMKGHSHVYWYRQLPEEGLKFMVYLQKENIIDESGMPKERFSAEFPKEGPSILRIQQVVRGDSAAYFCASSYDRASNQPQHFGDGTRLSIL.